The 20 T cell receptor beta chains reported below all come from one sample, sequenced in a study of identifying expanded T cells in peripheral blood. Here immunoSEQ multiplex PCR was the method, and the copy in TCRdb shows in-frame clones only, minus some. This sample has approximately 100,000 clones; 70% to 90% occur once, and the top ten carry about 4%. Input material: blood. The receptors stem from a person aged 18-69 years in good health.

The J gene is TRBJ1-2, the V gene TRBV5-1; D possibly corresponds to TRBD1 (6 bases). V was trimmed by 1 base and J by 5 bases, leaving 12 bases between them. CDR1 is SGHRS, CDR2 YFSETQ, per germline. This CDR3 is built from 14 residues. CDR3 region: CASSLTGRIYGYTF. Here the CDR3 DNA reads TGCGCCAGCAGCTTGACAGGGCGCATTTATGGCTACACCTTC.

The chain links TRBV14 to TRBJ2-7; D unresolved. Looked up from germline, CDR1 is SGHDN and CDR2 is FVKESK. V lost 2 bases to trimming and J lost 3 bases, with 14 bases between them. CDR3 length equals 15 residues. The CDR3 loop is CASSQRRVSYYEQYF. As DNA, the CDR3 is TGTGCCAGCAGCCAACGACGGGTCTCCTACTACGAGCAGTACTTC.

As DNA, the CDR3 is TGTGCCAGCAGCGCGTCAGGGGGCCCGGGCAATCAGCCCCAGCATTTT. As protein: CASSASGGPGNQPQHF. The chain is built from TRBV9 and TRBJ1-5, with 8 bases that match TRBD1. Germline loops: CDR1 SGDLS, CDR2 YYNGEE. The CDR3 sequence is 16 residues long. V lost 3 bases and J lost 2; bases outside the gene matches: 7.

V is TRBV6-1 and J is TRBJ1-2, with 7 bases matching TRBD1. CDR3 size: 18 residues. Per germline, CDR1 MNHNS and CDR2 SASEGT. Trimming took 1 base from V and 8 from J; bases not matched to a gene: 19. The CDR3: CASSEGREQGWGLGGYTF. CDR3 bases: TGTGCCAGCAGTGAAGGAAGGGAACAGGGGTGGGGTTTAGGGGGCTACACCTTC.

The chain couples TRBV6-5 to TRBJ2-3, with 8 bases fitting TRBD1. The CDR3 spans 15 residues. Looked up from germline, CDR1 is MNHEY and CDR2 is SVGAGI. V dropped 6 bases and J dropped 2; count of bases not matched to a gene: 7. CDR3 bases: TGTGCCAGCAGATTACAGGGGGTTTCCACAGATACGCAGTATTTT. Translating it yields CASRLQGVSTDTQYF.

This clone has only a few counts. The CDR3 DNA is TGTGCCAGCAGTGAGCGACGGGGGCCCCCTCGGCAGTTCTTC. It specifies CASSERRGPPRQFF. The V gene is TRBV2, the J gene TRBJ2-1, with D perhaps TRBD1 or TRBD2 (6 bases each). V dropped 3 bases and J dropped 12 bases, with 18 bases sitting between them. CDR1 and CDR2 (germline): SNHLY, FYNNEI. The CDR3 contains 14 residues.

V and J are TRBV4-2 and TRBJ2-4; 7 nucleotides line up with TRBD1. The junction had 4 bases not matched to a gene; V was cut back by 3 bases and J by 5 bases. CDR3 size: 14 residues. In germline, CDR1 is LGHNA, CDR2 YNFKEQ. The CDR3 sequence: CASSQPTGENIQYF. CDR3 nucleotide sequence: TGTGCCAGCAGCCAGCCCACAGGGGAAAACATTCAGTACTTC.

The chain is built from TRBV2 and TRBJ2-3; tentatively, D is TRBD1 (5 bases). From germline, CDR1 is SNHLY and CDR2 FYNNEI. The ends were cut back, 7 bases at V and 2 bases at J, with 16 bases in the middle. The CDR3 extends over 15 amino acids. As DNA, the CDR3 is TGTGCCAGCACTCCCTTGGGGCTCTCCACAGATACGCAGTATTTT. It encodes CASTPLGLSTDTQYF.

J is TRBJ2-1 and V is TRBV12-2; the DNA was not used to check the table's D call, TRBD1. TRBV12-2 is noted as a pseudogene. The CDR3 sequence is 16 residues long. This chain's CDR3 is CASRLAPGGFYNEQFF. The CDR3 DNA sequence: TGTGCAAGTCGCTTAGCGCCAGGGGGCTTTTACAATGAGCAGTTCTTC.

This rearrangement joins TRBV10-1 to TRBJ2-7; D gene uncertain. The V end lost 3 bases, the J end lost 6 bases, and 9 bases lay between the germline ends. CDR3 length equals 12 residues. Germline V gene lookup returns CDR1 WNHNN and CDR2 SYGVQD (reference sequence). CDR3 amino acids: CASSESSSEQYF. DNA for the CDR3: TGCGCCAGCAGTGAAAGTTCGAGCGAGCAGTACTTC.

V gene TRBV7-9 combines with J gene TRBJ2-7; D perhaps matches TRBD1 (6 bases). Trimming took off 2 bases at V and 2 bases at J, with 10 bases between the two ends. Germline CDR1 SEHNR, CDR2 FQNEAQ (reference sequence). The CDR3 is made up of 14 amino acids. The CDR3 bases are TGTGCCAGCAGCTTACCAGGACAGACCTACGAGCAGTACTTC. Translated: CASSLPGQTYEQYF.

The V and J genes are TRBV5-6 and TRBJ2-5; no clear D. Trimming stripped 4 bases from V and 6 bases from J, with 19 bases between. CDR3 length: 15 residues. The germline V gene encodes CDR1 SGHDT and CDR2 YYEEEE. The CDR3 nucleotides are TGTGCCAGCAGCGCACATGGACGGGTCGCCAAGACCCAGTACTTC. Translated, it gives CASSAHGRVAKTQYF.

The chain links TRBV4-1 to TRBJ1-1; 12 bases are shared with TRBD1. Germline V gives CDR1 MGHRA, CDR2 YSYEKL. V lost 4 bases and J lost 1; bases outside the gene matches: 4. The CDR3 has 16 amino acids. The CDR3 DNA sequence: TGCGCCAGCAGCCCGGGACAGGGGGCGGAGAACACTGAAGCTTTCTTT. It translates to CASSPGQGAENTEAFF.

This chain joins TRBV11-2 and TRBJ2-1; 14 nucleotides align to TRBD2. This CDR3 region has 13 residues. Germline CDR1 reads SGHAT; CDR2 reads FQNNGV. The ends lost 10 bases at V and 9 bases at J; junction bases unmatched: 5. The CDR3 sequence: CATGTSGSGEQFF. In DNA form, the CDR3 reads TGTGCCACCGGGACTAGCGGGAGCGGTGAGCAGTTCTTC.

This clone showed up just a few times. The rearrangement uses TRBV6-6 and TRBJ1-5, with D possibly TRBD1 on 5 matching bases. This CDR3 is built from 12 residues. Per germline, CDR1 MNHNY and CDR2 SVGAGI (reference sequence). Trimming left V 6 bases short and J 11 bases short, with 14 bases between. The CDR3 sequence is CASSNPGGAQHF. Here the CDR3 DNA reads TGTGCCAGCAGCAACCCTGGAGGGGCCCAGCATTTT.

J is TRBJ2-5 and V is TRBV28; weak D call: TRBD2 (5 bases). V lost 6 bases, J lost 2 bases, and 13 bases lay in between. Per the germline V gene, CDR1 is MDHEN and CDR2 is SYDVKM. The CDR3 sequence is 14 residues long. CDR3 DNA sequence: TGTGCCAGCAGCCCAACCGGGGTTCAAGAGACCCAGTACTTC. This sequence encodes CASSPTGVQETQYF.

The chain couples TRBV4-1 to TRBJ2-7; D is unclear. Trimming stripped 4 bases from V and 2 bases from J, with 12 bases between. CDR1 and CDR2 (germline): MGHRA, YSYEKL. The CDR3 has 14 residues. The CDR3 is CASSPKLWAYEQYF. The CDR3 DNA sequence: TGCGCCAGCAGCCCGAAACTTTGGGCCTACGAGCAGTACTTC.

The rearrangement uses TRBV10-2 and TRBJ2-2, with TRBD1 matching over 11 bases. CDR3 length: 14 residues. Trimming took 6 bases from V and 3 from J; bases not matched to a gene: 0. The germline CDR1 and CDR2 sequences are WSHSY and SAAADI. The CDR3 nucleotides read TGCGCCAGCAGGGGACAGGGGGACACCGGGGAGCTGTTTTTT. It specifies CASRGQGDTGELFF.

The rearrangement links TRBV10-1 to TRBJ2-1, with D perhaps matching TRBD1 or TRBD2 (5 bases each). Germline CDR1 WNHNN, CDR2 SYGVQD (reference sequence). V was cut by 4 bases and J by 8 bases, with 12 bases left in between. This CDR3 has 13 amino acids. The chain's CDR3 is CASSAVRDHEQFF. The CDR3 DNA reads as TGCGCCAGCAGTGCGGTTCGGGACCATGAGCAGTTCTTC.

The J gene is TRBJ2-3, the V gene TRBV6-4; D might be TRBD1 or TRBD2, each matching 6 bases. Per germline, CDR1 MRHNA and CDR2 SNTAGT. Trimming took off 3 bases at V and 1 base at J, with 11 bases between the two ends. The CDR3 has 15 residues. The CDR3 sequence is CASSEGASGTDTQYF. CDR3 DNA sequence: TGTGCCAGCAGTGAGGGGGCTAGCGGCACAGATACGCAGTATTTT.